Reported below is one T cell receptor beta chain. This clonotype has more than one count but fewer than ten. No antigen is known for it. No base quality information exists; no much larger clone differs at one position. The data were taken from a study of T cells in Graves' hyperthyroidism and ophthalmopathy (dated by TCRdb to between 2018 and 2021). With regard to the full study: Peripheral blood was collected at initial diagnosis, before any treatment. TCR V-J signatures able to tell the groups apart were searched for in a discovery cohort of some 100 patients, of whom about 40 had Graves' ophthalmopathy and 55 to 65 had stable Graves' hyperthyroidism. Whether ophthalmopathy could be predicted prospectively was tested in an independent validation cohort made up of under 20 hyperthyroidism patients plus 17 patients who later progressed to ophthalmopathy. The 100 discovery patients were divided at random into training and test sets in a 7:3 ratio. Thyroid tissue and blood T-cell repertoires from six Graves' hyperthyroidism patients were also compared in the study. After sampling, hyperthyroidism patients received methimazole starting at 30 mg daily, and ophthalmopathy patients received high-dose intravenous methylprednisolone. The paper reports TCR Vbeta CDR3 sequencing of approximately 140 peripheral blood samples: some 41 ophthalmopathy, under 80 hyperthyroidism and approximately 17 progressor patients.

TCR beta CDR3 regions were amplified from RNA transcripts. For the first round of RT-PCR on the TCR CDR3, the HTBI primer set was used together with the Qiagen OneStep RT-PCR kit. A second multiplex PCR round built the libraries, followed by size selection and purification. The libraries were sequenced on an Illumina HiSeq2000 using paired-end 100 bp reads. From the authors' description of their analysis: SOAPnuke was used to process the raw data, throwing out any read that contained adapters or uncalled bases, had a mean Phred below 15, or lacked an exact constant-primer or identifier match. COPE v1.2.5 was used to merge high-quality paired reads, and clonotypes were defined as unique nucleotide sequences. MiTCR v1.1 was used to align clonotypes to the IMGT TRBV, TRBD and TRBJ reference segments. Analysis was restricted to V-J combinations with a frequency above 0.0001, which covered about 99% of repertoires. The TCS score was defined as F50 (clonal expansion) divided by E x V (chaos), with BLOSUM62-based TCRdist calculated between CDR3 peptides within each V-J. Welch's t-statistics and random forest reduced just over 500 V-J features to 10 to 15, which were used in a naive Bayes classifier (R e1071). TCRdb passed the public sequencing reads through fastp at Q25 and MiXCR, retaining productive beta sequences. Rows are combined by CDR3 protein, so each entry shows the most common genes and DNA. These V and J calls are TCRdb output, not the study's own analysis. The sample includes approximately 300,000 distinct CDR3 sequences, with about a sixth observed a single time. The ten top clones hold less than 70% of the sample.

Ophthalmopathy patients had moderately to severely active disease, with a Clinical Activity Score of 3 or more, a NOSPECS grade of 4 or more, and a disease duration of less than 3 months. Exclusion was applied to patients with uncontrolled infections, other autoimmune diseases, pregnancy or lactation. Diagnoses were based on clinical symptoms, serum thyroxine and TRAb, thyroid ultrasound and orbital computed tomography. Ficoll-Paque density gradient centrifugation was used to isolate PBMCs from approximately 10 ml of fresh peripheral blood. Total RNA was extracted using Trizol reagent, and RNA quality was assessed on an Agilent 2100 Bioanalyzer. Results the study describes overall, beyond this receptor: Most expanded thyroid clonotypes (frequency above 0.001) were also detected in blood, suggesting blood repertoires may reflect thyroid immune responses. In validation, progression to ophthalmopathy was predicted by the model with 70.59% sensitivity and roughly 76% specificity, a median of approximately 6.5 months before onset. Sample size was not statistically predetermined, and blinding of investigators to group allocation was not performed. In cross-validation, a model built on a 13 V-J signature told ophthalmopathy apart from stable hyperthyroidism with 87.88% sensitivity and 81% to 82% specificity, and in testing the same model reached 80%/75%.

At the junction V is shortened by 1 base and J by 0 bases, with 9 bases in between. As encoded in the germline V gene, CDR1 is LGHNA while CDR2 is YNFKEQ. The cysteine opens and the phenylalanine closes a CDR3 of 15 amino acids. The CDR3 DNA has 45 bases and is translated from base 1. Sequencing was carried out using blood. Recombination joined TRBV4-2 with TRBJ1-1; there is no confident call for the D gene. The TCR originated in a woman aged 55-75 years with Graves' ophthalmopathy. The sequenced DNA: TGTGCCAGCAGCCAAGGGAGGAACTTGAACACTGAAGCTTTCTTT. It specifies CASSQGRNLNTEAFF.